A single sample gave rise to the 5 T cell receptor beta chains below, sequenced in a study of CD8+CD57+ T cells in acquired aplastic anemia. The study profiled TCR beta VDJ and CDR3 using genomic DNA as template. TCRdb reprocessed the reads via MiXCR and lists one record per CDR3 protein. The table includes about 170,000 distinct CDR3 sequences, 55% to 70% detected once. Source material: sorted CD4+, CD8+, or CD8+CD57+ T cells (not recorded which) from PBMCs. The receptors were sampled from a human donor in good health.

The chain combines TRBV10-1 with TRBJ2-5, with TRBD2 identical over 11 bases. The CDR3 consists of 21 residues. The V gene's germline CDR1 is WNHNN and CDR2 SYGVQD (reference sequence). Losses at the gene ends were 7 bases for V and 2 bases for J; bases not matched to a gene: 24. The CDR3 loop reads CASTPGVSGRAAKGLQETQYF. The CDR3 bases are TGCGCCAGCACCCCTGGGGTTAGCGGGAGGGCCGCCAAAGGACTACAAGAGACCCAGTACTTC.

This clonotype was seen many times. This chain connects TRBV5-1 to TRBJ2-7; tentative D call: TRBD2 (5 bases). The CDR3 length is 15 residues. Germline V gene sequence: CDR1 SGHRS, CDR2 YFSETQ. Trimming removed 0 bases at V and 5 bases at J, with 15 bases between. CDR3 residues: CASSLVGNPADEQYF. CDR3 nucleotides: TGCGCCAGCAGCTTGGTCGGGAACCCCGCGGACGAGCAGTACTTC.

This clonotype was observed a single time. The chain combines TRBV15 with TRBJ1-5; no firm D call. Germline values: CDR1 LNHNV, CDR2 YYDKDF (reference sequence). The V end was cut by 2 bases, the J end by 1 base, with 3 bases between. The CDR3 totals 13 residues. The CDR3 loop reads CATSRQSNQPQHF. DNA of the CDR3: TGTGCCACCAGCAGACAGAGCAATCAGCCCCAGCATTTT.

Concerning this clonotype itself: Relative to the germline gene, one junction end is altered; a read error may explain this. The genes are TRBV29-1 and TRBJ2-1; TRBD2 matches 7 bases. Per germline, CDR1 SQVTM and CDR2 ANQGSEA. The CDR3 length is 12 residues. CDR3 in DNA: TGCAGCGTTGGGGCTAGCGGAAATGGGCAGTTTTTC. Encoded protein: CSVGASGNGQFF.

This sequence joins TRBV7-9 and TRBJ2-5; unclear D gene. Trimming stripped 3 bases from V and 5 bases from J, with 10 bases between. This CDR3 region has 13 residues. Germline CDR1 and CDR2: SEHNR and FQNEAQ (reference sequence). This CDR3 reads CASSFGQMETQYF. The CDR3 DNA reads as TGTGCCAGCAGCTTCGGCCAGATGGAGACCCAGTACTTC. Full variable domain (rest looked up from reference TRBV7-9 and TRBJ2-5): DTGVSQNPRHKITKRGQNVTFRCDPISEHNRLYWYRQTLGQGPEFLTYFQNEAQLEKSRLLSDRFSAERPKGSFSTLEIQRTEQGDSAMYLCASSFGQMETQYFGPGTRLLVL.